The 29 T cell receptor beta chains listed next were all sequenced from one sample in a study of CD4 T cells in relation to SARS-CoV-2 and coronaviruses (dated by TCRdb to about 2021). CD4+ T cells from unexposed donors were collected before the COVID-19 pandemic (2011-2018). The EasySep CD4+ T cell isolation kit was used to isolate CD4+ T cells once the cultures had run for about 11 days. These receptors are not linked to any known antigen. Library method: the immunoSEQ multiplex PCR assay. The table comes from immuneACCESS by way of TCRdb, which keeps in-frame sequences with V and J called. Part of the clones is missing from these tables; in studies checked, under half for an unresolved V gene and the rest for unknown reasons. The sample table contains around 15,000 clones; only one count was recorded for 65% to 85% of them. The ten biggest clones cover over 40% of the sample. Sample: CD4+ T cells from PBMCs, cultured in vitro. These receptors came from a human donor in good health.

This rearrangement joins TRBV10-3 to TRBJ2-3; TRBD2 might be the D (6 bases). V lost 3 bases to trimming and J lost 4 bases, with 8 bases between them. The CDR3 consists of 13 residues. Germline-derived CDR1 and CDR2 are ENHRY and SYGVKD. As DNA, the CDR3 is TGTGCCATCAGTGACCGGGAGTCAGATACGCAGTATTTT. Its translation: CAISDRESDTQYF.

This rearrangement joins TRBV9 to TRBJ2-7; weak D call: TRBD1 (6 bases). The CDR3 totals 14 residues. V shed 3 bases and J shed 5 bases, with 15 bases lying between them. CDR1 SGDLS and CDR2 YYNGEE come from the germline V gene. CDR3 protein: CASSEGDRWDEQYF. DNA for the CDR3: TGTGCCAGCAGCGAGGGGGACCGATGGGACGAGCAGTACTTC.

The chain carries TRBV7-8 and TRBJ2-7; 8 positions match TRBD2. J gave up 6 bases and V 6 bases, and 13 bases lay outside the gene matches. The length of the CDR3 is 15 residues. Looked up from germline, CDR1 is SGHVS and CDR2 is FQNEAQ. CDR3: CASRRDRGAGAEQYF. The CDR3 DNA reads TGTGCCAGCAGACGTGATCGGGGAGCGGGAGCCGAGCAGTACTTC.

V and J are TRBV7-8 and TRBJ2-2; unclear D gene. The CDR3 loop spans 11 amino acids. CDR1 and CDR2 (germline): SGHVS, FQNEAQ. Trimming shortened V by 6 bases and J by 4 bases, and 3 bases separated the two germline ends. The CDR3 sequence is CASRATGELFF. The CDR3 DNA sequence: TGTGCCAGCAGAGCCACCGGGGAGCTGTTTTTT.

This chain uses TRBV2 with TRBJ1-1, with D perhaps matching TRBD1 (6 bases). From germline, CDR1 is SNHLY and CDR2 FYNNEI. The CDR3 contains 12 residues. V was shortened by 11 bases and J by 4 bases, with 14 bases between the two germline ends. CDR3 in amino acids: CAGHREFTEAFF. CDR3 DNA sequence: TGTGCCGGCCACAGGGAGTTCACTGAAGCTTTCTTT.

The chain employs TRBV11-3 and TRBJ2-2; D call uncertain. Germline V gene sequence: CDR1 SGHNT, CDR2 YENEEA. The CDR3 sequence is 12 residues long. Trimming stripped 6 bases from V and 7 bases from J, with 9 bases between. The CDR3 here is CASSDPVGELFF. In DNA, the CDR3 is TGTGCCAGCAGTGACCCCGTCGGGGAGCTGTTTTTT.

The chain couples TRBV24-1 to TRBJ1-1; TRBD1 matches at 7 bases. Losses at the gene ends were 5 bases for V and 3 bases for J; bases not matched to a gene: 8. The CDR3 is 15 amino acids. The germline V gene has CDR1 KGHDR and CDR2 SFDVKD. CDR3 loop: CATSVQGRVDTEAFF. The CDR3 nucleotides are TGTGCCACCAGTGTACAGGGGCGGGTCGACACTGAAGCTTTCTTT.

J is TRBJ2-7 and V is TRBV2; D not certain. The V and J ends lost 6 bases and 0 bases respectively, with 12 bases between them. CDR3 length: 14 residues. CDR1 is SNHLY and CDR2 is FYNNEI in the germline V gene. Here the CDR3 reads CASSTDKPSYEQYF. In DNA, the CDR3 is TGTGCCAGCAGCACAGACAAGCCCTCCTACGAGCAGTACTTC.

Sample share makes this clone hyperexpanded (1% or more). The V gene is TRBV5-1, the J gene TRBJ1-2; the D is unclear. This CDR3 is built from 12 residues. The V end lost 4 bases, the J end lost 10 bases, and 14 bases lay between the germline ends. Germline V lookup: CDR1 SGHRS, CDR2 YFSETQ. As DNA, the CDR3 is TGCGCCAGCAGCCTTGACATCTGGGACTACACCTTC. Amino acids: CASSLDIWDYTF.

The genes are TRBV19 and TRBJ2-1; possible D gene TRBD1, 6 bases. This CDR3 is 18 amino acids long. In germline, CDR1 is LNHDA, CDR2 SQIVND (reference sequence). The ends were cut back, 10 bases at V and 0 bases at J, with 25 bases in the middle. This chain's CDR3 is CATSPQFGGPGSYNEQFF. Here the CDR3 DNA reads TGTGCCACGTCCCCTCAATTTGGGGGCCCGGGCTCCTACAATGAGCAGTTCTTC.

The chain couples TRBV5-6 to TRBJ2-1; a possible D gene is TRBD2 (6 bases). From germline, CDR1 is SGHDT and CDR2 YYEEEE. Between the trimmed V and J ends, which lost 2 bases and 2 bases, there was a span of 11 bases. The CDR3 has 15 amino acids. CDR3 DNA: TGTGCCAGCAGCTTAAGCGGGTTTACCTACAATGAGCAGTTCTTC. Translating it yields CASSLSGFTYNEQFF.

This chain joins TRBV6-5 and TRBJ2-7; 7 positions match TRBD1. This CDR3 has 11 amino acids. V shed 8 bases, J shed 6 bases, and the junction held 4 bases outside the gene matches. CDR1 is MNHEY, CDR2 SVGAGI, per germline. The CDR3 protein is CASHRGSEQYF. CDR3 bases: TGTGCCAGCCACAGGGGCTCCGAGCAGTACTTC.

The chain has TRBV9 and TRBJ1-2; tentatively, D is TRBD1 (6 bases). The V gene lost 4 bases and the J gene lost 8 bases, with 24 bases spanning the gap. This CDR3 is 16 amino acids long. CDR1 and CDR2 (germline): SGDLS, YYNGEE. In nucleotides, the CDR3 is TGTGCCAGCAGCCCCAGTATGGGGGTCAAGACAGGCGGCTACACCTTC. This translates into CASSPSMGVKTGGYTF.

The chain employs TRBV29-1 and TRBJ1-1; TRBD1 aligns across 8 bases. This CDR3 spans 15 amino acids. V shed 3 bases and J 0 bases; nucleotides not matched to a gene: 6. Per the germline V gene, CDR1 is SQVTM and CDR2 is ANQGSEA. CDR3 nucleotide sequence: TGCAGCGTTGAGAAAGGGACAGGCTTGAACACTGAAGCTTTCTTT. Its protein product is CSVEKGTGLNTEAFF.

This rearrangement joins TRBV24-1 to TRBJ1-2; D is ambiguous. There are 14 residues in the CDR3. The germline V gene encodes CDR1 KGHDR and CDR2 SFDVKD. The ends were cut back, 5 bases at V and 4 bases at J, with 13 bases in the middle. The CDR3 sequence is CATSGSGVTYGYTF. The CDR3 coding sequence is TGTGCCACCAGTGGCTCCGGGGTTACCTATGGCTACACCTTC.

The chain combines TRBV12-3 or TRBV12-4 with TRBJ2-5; no reliable D call. V dropped 7 bases and J dropped 5 bases, with 11 bases sitting between them. The CDR3 loop spans 12 amino acids. CDR3 coding DNA: TGTGCCAGCATGAAAGAGTACGAGACCCAGTACTTC. Encoded protein: CASMKEYETQYF.

This clone was seen just once. The chain is built from TRBV24-1 and TRBJ1-1, with 9 bases that match TRBD1. Germline V gene sequence: CDR1 KGHDR, CDR2 SFDVKD. This CDR3 is 15 amino acids long. Unmatched junction bases numbered 8, after V lost 4 bases and J lost 6 bases. CDR3 in DNA: TGTGCCACCAGTGAAGAGGACAGGGGTTCGCCTGAAGCTTTCTTT. Translated: CATSEEDRGSPEAFF.

The chain's CDR3 is CASSPSQGNQPQHF. The CDR3 coding sequence is TGTGCCAGCTCACCGTCACAGGGCAATCAGCCCCAGCATTTT. This chain uses TRBV18 with TRBJ1-5; tentative D call: TRBD1 (5 bases). The V end lost 3 bases, the J end lost 2 bases, and 8 bases lay between the germline ends. CDR1 is KGHSH and CDR2 is LQKENI in the germline V gene. This CDR3 comprises 14 residues. Complete variable domain (other parts from reference TRBV18 and TRBJ1-5): NAGVMQNPRHLVRRRGQEARLRCSPMKGHSHVYWYRQLPEEGLKFMVYLQKENIIDESGMPKERFSAEFPKEGPSILRIQQVVRGDSAAYFCASSPSQGNQPQHFGDGTRLSIL.

This chain connects TRBV6-4 to TRBJ1-5, with 11 bases lining up with TRBD1. Germline values: CDR1 MRHNA, CDR2 SNTAGT. V shed 2 bases and J 6 bases; nucleotides not matched to a gene: 0. The CDR3 contains 14 residues. This chain's CDR3 is CASSDGTGGQPQHF. DNA of the CDR3: TGTGCCAGCAGTGACGGGACAGGGGGTCAGCCCCAGCATTTT.

The gene calls are TRBV24-1 and TRBJ2-2, with 9 bases identical to TRBD1. The CDR3 covers 16 residues. V lost 7 bases to trimming and J lost 1 base; unmatched junction nucleotides: 6. Looked up from germline, CDR1 is KGHDR and CDR2 is SFDVKD. CDR3 protein: CATRAPGQGNTGELFF. The DNA for the CDR3 is TGTGCCACCAGAGCCCCGGGACAGGGGAACACCGGGGAGCTGTTTTTT.

This clone was picked up a small number of times. The chain is built from TRBV10-1 and TRBJ1-1; no clear D gene. V lost 6 bases and J lost 2, with 13 bases in between. CDR1 and CDR2 from the germline V gene are WNHNN and SYGVQD (reference sequence). The CDR3 totals 14 residues. CDR3 region: CASSRTPFNTEAFF. In DNA form, the CDR3 reads TGCGCCAGCAGCAGAACTCCCTTTAACACTGAAGCTTTCTTT.

CDR3 loop: CASSLGEGNTIYF. The CDR3, as DNA: TGTGCCAGCAGCTTGGGCGAAGGAAACACCATATATTTT. The rearrangement uses TRBV7-3 and TRBJ1-3; D not certain. V gave up 3 bases and J gave up 4 bases, with 7 bases separating them. CDR1 SGHTA and CDR2 FQGTGA come from the germline V gene. The CDR3 contains 13 residues.

The CDR3 DNA reads TGTGCCAGCAGCCTACTACAGAGCATGAACACTGAAGCTTTCTTT. Protein product: CASSLLQSMNTEAFF. The genes are TRBV5-5 and TRBJ1-1; D is uncertain. V lost 4 bases and J lost 0, with 13 bases in between. This CDR3 contains 15 residues. The germline gives CDR1 SGHKS, CDR2 YYEKEE (reference sequence).

The chain recombines TRBV7-3 with TRBJ2-7; the D gene is possibly TRBD1 (5 bases). This CDR3 is built from 15 residues. V was shortened by 1 base and J by 3 bases, with 13 bases between the two germline ends. Germline V gene lookup returns CDR1 SGHTA and CDR2 FQGTGA. This CDR3 reads CASSLRFGRDYEQYF. CDR3 nucleotides: TGTGCCAGCAGCTTAAGGTTTGGCAGGGACTACGAGCAGTACTTC.

The V gene is TRBV5-6, the J gene TRBJ2-4; 7 nucleotides align to TRBD1. J was trimmed by 5 bases and V by 4 bases; bases with no gene match: 3. CDR1 is SGHDT and CDR2 is YYEEEE in the germline V gene. The CDR3 is 13 amino acids. CDR3 bases: TGTGCCAGCAGCCCCGGGACAGAAAACATTCAGTACTTC. Protein: CASSPGTENIQYF.

This clone was observed a handful of times. The chain is built from TRBV24-1 and TRBJ2-1, with 9 nucleotides matching TRBD2. The CDR3 is made up of 17 amino acids. Germline lookup yields CDR1 KGHDR and CDR2 SFDVKD. With V trimmed by 0 bases and J by 6 bases, 8 bases remained unmatched. The CDR3 loop is CATSDLHGGTSLNEQFF. The CDR3 DNA reads as TGTGCCACCAGTGATTTGCATGGTGGGACTAGCCTCAATGAGCAGTTCTTC.

The gene calls are TRBV7-3 and TRBJ2-1; 11 bases align to TRBD2. Germline V CDR1 and CDR2: SGHTA, FQGTGA. With V trimmed by 3 bases and J by 4 bases, 5 bases remained unmatched. The CDR3 sequence is 16 residues long. This CDR3 reads CASSFLAGGLYNEQFF. DNA for the CDR3: TGTGCCAGCAGCTTCCTAGCGGGAGGATTATACAATGAGCAGTTCTTC.

This clone was recorded a few times. The chain carries TRBV7-3 and TRBJ2-2, with 9 bases identical to TRBD2. The V gene's germline CDR1 is SGHTA and CDR2 FQGTGA. After removal of 4 bases from V and 6 bases from J, the junction contained 9 bases not matched to a gene. The CDR3 extends over 16 amino acids. The CDR3 coding sequence is TGTGCCAGCAGCTCTTACCTCCAGCGGGAGGCCGGGGAGCTGTTTTTT. As protein: CASSSYLQREAGELFF.

The rearrangement joins TRBV14 to TRBJ2-3; 12 positions agree with TRBD2. The germline gives CDR1 SGHDN, CDR2 FVKESK. With 0 bases clipped from V and 4 bases from J, the junction kept 8 bases outside the gene matches. This CDR3 comprises 18 residues. The CDR3 is CASSQDRGLAGIADTQYF. The CDR3 coding sequence is TGTGCCAGCAGCCAAGACCGAGGACTAGCGGGAATCGCAGATACGCAGTATTTT.